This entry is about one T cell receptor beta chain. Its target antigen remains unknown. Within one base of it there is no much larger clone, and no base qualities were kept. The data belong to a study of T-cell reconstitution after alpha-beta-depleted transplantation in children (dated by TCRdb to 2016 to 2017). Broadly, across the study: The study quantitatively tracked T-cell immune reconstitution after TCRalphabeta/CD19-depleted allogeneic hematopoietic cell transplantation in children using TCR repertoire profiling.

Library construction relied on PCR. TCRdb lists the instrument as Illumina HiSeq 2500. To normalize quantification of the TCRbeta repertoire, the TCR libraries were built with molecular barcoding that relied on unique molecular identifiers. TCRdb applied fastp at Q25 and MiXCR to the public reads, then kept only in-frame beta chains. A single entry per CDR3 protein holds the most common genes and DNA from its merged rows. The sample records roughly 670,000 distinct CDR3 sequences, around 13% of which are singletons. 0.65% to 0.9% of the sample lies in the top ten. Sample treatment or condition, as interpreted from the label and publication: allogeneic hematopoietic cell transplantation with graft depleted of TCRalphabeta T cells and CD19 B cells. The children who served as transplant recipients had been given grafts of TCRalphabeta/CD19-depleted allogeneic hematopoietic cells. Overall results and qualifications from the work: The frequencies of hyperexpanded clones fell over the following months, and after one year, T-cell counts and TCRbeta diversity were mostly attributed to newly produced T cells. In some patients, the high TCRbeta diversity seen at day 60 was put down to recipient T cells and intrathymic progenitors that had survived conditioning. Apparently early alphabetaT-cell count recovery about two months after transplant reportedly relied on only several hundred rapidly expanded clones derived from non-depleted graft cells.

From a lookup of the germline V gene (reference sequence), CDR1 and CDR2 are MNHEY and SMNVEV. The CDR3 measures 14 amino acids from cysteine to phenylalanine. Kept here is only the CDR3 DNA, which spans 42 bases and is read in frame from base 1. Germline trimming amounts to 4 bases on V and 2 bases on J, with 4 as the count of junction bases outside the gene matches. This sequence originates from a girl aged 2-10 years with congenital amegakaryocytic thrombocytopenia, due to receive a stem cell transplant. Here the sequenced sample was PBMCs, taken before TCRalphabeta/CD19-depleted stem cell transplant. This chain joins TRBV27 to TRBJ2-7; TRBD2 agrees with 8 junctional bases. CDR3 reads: CASSSTSATYEQYF. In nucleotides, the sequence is TGTGCCAGCAGTTCGACTAGCGCAACCTACGAGCAGTACTTC.